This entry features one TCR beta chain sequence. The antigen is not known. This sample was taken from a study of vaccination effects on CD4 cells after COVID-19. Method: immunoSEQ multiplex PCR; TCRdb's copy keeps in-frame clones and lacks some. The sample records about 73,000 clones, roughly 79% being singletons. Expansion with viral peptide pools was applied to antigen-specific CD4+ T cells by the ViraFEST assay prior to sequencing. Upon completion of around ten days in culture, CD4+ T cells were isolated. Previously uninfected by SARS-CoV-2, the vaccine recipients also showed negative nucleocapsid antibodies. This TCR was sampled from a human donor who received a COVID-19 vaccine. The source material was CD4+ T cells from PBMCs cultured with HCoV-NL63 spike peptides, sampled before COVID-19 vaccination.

The CDR3 DNA reads TGTGCCAGCAGCCAAAGAGGGTTTAATGAAAAACTGTTTTTT. Translation: CASSQRGFNEKLFF. The chain recombines TRBV3-1 (or the pseudogene TRBV3-2) with TRBJ1-4, with no clear D. The CDR3 extends over 14 amino acids. Trimming took off 2 bases at V and 4 bases at J, with 8 bases between the two ends. In germline, CDR1 is LGHDT, CDR2 YNNKEL (reference sequence).